Listed below are T cell receptor beta chains from one sample, sequenced in a study of blood T cell repertoires in COVID-19. Sequencing used immunoSEQ multiplex PCR; TCRdb keeps in-frame clones, though not all of them. The sample contains about 230,000 clones, approximately 85% of which appear only once. The sequencing input was peripheral blood. All receptors derive from a man aged 45-65 years with COVID-19, enrolled during active disease. Each CDR3 is given with its conserved first and last residue.

>13|TRBV14
CASSPGVGGELFF
>16|TRBV9
CASSVDGRAGADTQYF
>14|TRBV6-5
CASSRQGSYNEQFF
>14|TRBV27
CASSSEGYTGELFF
>19|TRBV5-3
CARSVRLAGIPSPYNEQFF
>13|TRBV15
CATSRETGEKAFF
>14|TRBV15
CATSREQGSQPQHF
>14|TRBV9
CASSGLDRGREQFF
>16|TRBV3-1/TRBV3-2
CASSLPLAGVQETQYF
>13|TRBV3-1/TRBV3-2
CASSQLTPYEQYF
>14|TRBV4-2
CASSQGQGIYEQYF
>15|TRBV28
CASSGHGGGAEKLFF
>15|TRBV3-1/TRBV3-2
CASSLRTRGSTEAFF
>14|TRBV2
CASSERQAYTEAFF
>16|TRBV11-2
CASSLVRLAGVNEQFF
>13|TRBV5-1
CASSNSGVFEQYF
>17|TRBV9
CASSVGGLAVGTDTQYF
>13|TRBV18
CASSPGSDYGYTF
>16|TRBV6-5
CASSYSRDSMNTEAFF
>13|TRBV14
CASSAQQGTEAFF
>14|TRBV6-4
CASSVEGATGELFF
>14|TRBV2
CASRLGTGGHGYTF
>19|TRBV4-1
CASSQGEGRGFGFGQPQHF
>15|TRBV5-1
CASSTDRGGGEKLFF
>17|TRBV13
CASSLGGAGGTYNEQFF
>15|TRBV4-1
CASSQAGGGSYEQYF
>11|TRBV5-1
CASSLDGTQYF
>15|TRBV27
CASTNPGSNTGELFF
>15|TRBV7-3
CASSVGTGGSYEQYF
>15|TRBV10-2
CASSETGQPYNEQFF
>15|TRBV20-1
CSASPTSGVQETQYF
>13|TRBV6-1
CASSERGYTEAFF
>15|TRBV9
CASSLSDRIVTEAFF
>17|TRBV13
CASSLRRTGLKDSPLHF
>11|TRBV30
CAWSRQETQYF
>11|TRBV20-1
CIGREHYGYTF
>15|TRBV6-5
CASSYTGGTKGGYTF
>14|TRBV29-1
CSVAGDRVVGGQYF
>16|TRBV19
CASRRQVSAATGELFF
>15|TRBV6-5
CASGIRQGGNTEAFF
>13|TRBV18
CASSPPVAETQYF
>13|TRBV6-5
CASSIREVQSRVF
>15|TRBV18
CASSPIGGRNYGYTF
>15|TRBV5-1
CASSLGQGNTDTQYF
>13|TRBV3-1/TRBV3-2
CASSQEPPNGYTF
>13|TRBV5-5
CASSWGGTAEAFF
>14|TRBV19
CASSISSSGNTIYF
>16|TRBV7-3
CASSLAEDRGDTEAFF
>13|TRBV11-1
CASSLDSAGPQHF
>15|TRBV30
CAWSVVSGLQGTQYF
>17|TRBV5-1
CASSTTSGGSLYNEQFF
>21|TRBV2
CASSALPDLRLAGGWTDTQYF
>17|TRBV3-1/TRBV3-2
CASSQSANRATNEKLFF
>14|TRBV27
CASSSRPRRDTQYF
>14|TRBV6-4
CASAPGQGAGGYTF